Listed below are T cell receptor beta chains from one sample, sequenced in a study of vaccination effects on CD4 cells after COVID-19. No antigen is known for these receptors. Here immunoSEQ multiplex PCR was the method, and the copy in TCRdb shows in-frame clones only, minus some. This table has roughly 63,000 clones, roughly 76% appearing once. The source was CD4+ T cells from PBMCs cultured with HCoV-OC43 spike peptides, collected before COVID-19 vaccination. All receptors derive from a human donor who received a COVID-19 vaccine. CDR3s include the opening cysteine and the closing phenylalanine or tryptophan. D genes are given only for firm matches. Clone size is shown for a subset of rows, as once, few, many or a class of expanded clone.

J: TRBJ1-2
size: .
D: TRBD1
V: TRBV27
DNA: TGTGCCAGCAGTTCCGGACAGGGTGGAAGCTACACCTTC
CDR3: CASSSGQGGSYTF

J: TRBJ2-3
size: .
D: .
V: TRBV5-5
DNA: TGTGCCAGCAGCTTGACAGGGTCTAATACAGATACGCAGTATTTT
CDR3: CASSLTGSNTDTQYF

J: TRBJ2-4
size: .
D: .
V: TRBV7-9
DNA: TGTGCCAGCAGCTCGAGCTCGGGACTTTTAATTCAGTACTTC
CDR3: CASSSSSGLLIQYF

J: TRBJ1-5
size: .
D: .
V: TRBV19
DNA: TGTGCCAGTAGTATTAGCAATCAGCCCCAGCATTTT
CDR3: CASSISNQPQHF

J: TRBJ1-2
size: .
D: .
V: TRBV19
DNA: TGTGCCAGTAGTATACGTTTAAGAGATCTCCAAAGGGTTGGCTACACCTTC
CDR3: CASSIRLRDLQRVGYTF

J: TRBJ2-2
size: .
D: TRBD2
V: TRBV5-4
DNA: TGTGCCAGCAGCCCGGGACTAGCGGGGGCCAACACCGGGGAGCTGTTTTTT
CDR3: CASSPGLAGANTGELFF

J: TRBJ1-2
size: once
D: .
V: TRBV6-1
DNA: TGTGCCAGCAGTGAACTCGCACAGCCAAGACTTTCTAACTATGGCTACACCTTC
CDR3: CASSELAQPRLSNYGYTF

J: TRBJ2-3
size: few
D: .
V: TRBV7-3
DNA: TGTGCCAGCAGCTTAGTAGCATCTCCCACAGATACGCAGTATTTT
CDR3: CASSLVASPTDTQYF

J: TRBJ1-1
size: .
D: .
V: TRBV18
DNA: TGTGCCAGCTCATCGTGGGCAGATAAGGATGAAGCTTTCTTT
CDR3: CASSSWADKDEAFF

J: TRBJ1-5
size: .
D: .
V: TRBV6-1
DNA: TGTGCCAGCAGTGAAGTTCAGCCCCAGCATTTT
CDR3: CASSEVQPQHF

J: TRBJ2-5
size: .
D: .
V: TRBV6-5
DNA: TGTGCCAGCAGTTACCGCTCGGGGACACTACAAGAGACCCAGTACTTC
CDR3: CASSYRSGTLQETQYF

J: TRBJ1-2
size: few
D: TRBD1
V: TRBV4-1
DNA: TGCGCCAGCAGCCCCACGACAGGGTTCAATGGCTACACCTTC
CDR3: CASSPTTGFNGYTF

J: TRBJ1-5
size: .
D: TRBD1
V: TRBV9
DNA: TGTGCCAGCAGCGTATCGGGACAGAGCAATCAGCCCCAGCATTTT
CDR3: CASSVSGQSNQPQHF

J: TRBJ2-4
size: .
D: .
V: TRBV10-1
DNA: TGCGCCAGCAGCCGGGACCACTCTGGGAAAAACATTCAGTACTTC
CDR3: CASSRDHSGKNIQYF

J: TRBJ2-3
size: .
D: TRBD2
V: TRBV2
DNA: TGTGCCAGCAAGGCGGGGGTGACCACAGATACGCAGTATTTT
CDR3: CASKAGVTTDTQYF

J: TRBJ1-4
size: .
D: TRBD1
V: TRBV15
DNA: TGTGCCACACAAGGGACAGGGGGCCAGGGAACTAATGAAAAACTGTTTTTT
CDR3: CATQGTGGQGTNEKLFF

J: TRBJ2-3
size: .
D: TRBD2
V: TRBV7-3
DNA: TGTGCCAGCAGCCTAGCGGGGGACACAGATACGCAGTATTTT
CDR3: CASSLAGDTDTQYF

J: TRBJ2-2
size: .
D: .
V: TRBV5-5
DNA: TGTGCCAGCAGCTTGCTTAACACCGGGGAGCTGTTTTTT
CDR3: CASSLLNTGELFF

J: TRBJ1-5
size: .
D: .
V: TRBV28
DNA: TGTGCCAGCAGTTCCCCCCGGGGGAGTTTAGAGAATCAGCCCCAGCATTTT
CDR3: CASSSPRGSLENQPQHF

J: TRBJ1-5
size: once
D: .
V: TRBV15
DNA: TGTGCCACCAGCAGCCCTACTCCCAATCAGCCCCAGCATTTT
CDR3: CATSSPTPNQPQHF

J: TRBJ2-2
size: .
D: TRBD2
V: TRBV6-1
DNA: TGTGCCAGCAGTGGCACTAGCGGGGGGGCGAACACCGGGGAGCTGTTTTTT
CDR3: CASSGTSGGANTGELFF

J: TRBJ1-1
size: .
D: .
V: TRBV2
DNA: TGTGCCAGCAGTGACCTACTCACGGGGACTGAAGCTTTCTTT
CDR3: CASSDLLTGTEAFF

J: TRBJ1-1
size: .
D: .
V: TRBV18
DNA: TGTGCCAGCTCACTGGACAGAATGAACACTGAAGCTTTCTTT
CDR3: CASSLDRMNTEAFF

J: TRBJ2-1
size: .
D: .
V: TRBV5-1
DNA: TGCGCCAGCAGCTTAGGTACGGGGGGCCCCAGAGAGCAGTTCTTC
CDR3: CASSLGTGGPREQFF

J: TRBJ2-6
size: .
D: .
V: TRBV18
DNA: TGTGCCAGCTCACCAATTTCGGCGGGGACTGGGGCCAACGTCCTGACTTTC
CDR3: CASSPISAGTGANVLTF

J: TRBJ2-3
size: .
D: TRBD2
V: TRBV4-1
DNA: TGCGCCAGCAGCGGAGGGGGACTAGCTGGCACAGATACGCAGTATTTT
CDR3: CASSGGGLAGTDTQYF

J: TRBJ1-2
size: .
D: .
V: TRBV29-1
DNA: TGCAGCGGGTTACAGGGAAACTATGGCTACACCTTC
CDR3: CSGLQGNYGYTF

J: TRBJ1-1
size: .
D: .
V: TRBV18
DNA: TGTGCCAGCTCCCCTTTTGGAGGGGAGAACACTGAAGCTTTCTTT
CDR3: CASSPFGGENTEAFF

J: TRBJ2-3
size: .
D: TRBD2
V: TRBV2
DNA: TGTGCCAGTTCCCGACTAGCGGGGGGTAGCACAGATACGCAGTATTTT
CDR3: CASSRLAGGSTDTQYF

J: TRBJ2-2
size: once
D: .
V: TRBV30
DNA: TGTGCCTGGAGTGTAAGGACGGGGGACACCGGGGAGCTGTTTTTT
CDR3: CAWSVRTGDTGELFF

J: TRBJ1-4
size: .
D: TRBD1
V: TRBV4-1
DNA: TGCGCCAGCAGCCAAGTCAGGGGGGGGGCAACTAATGAAAAACTGTTTTTT
CDR3: CASSQVRGGATNEKLFF

J: TRBJ2-1
size: .
D: .
V: TRBV3-1/TRBV3-2
DNA: TGTGCCAGCAGCCAAGGGGGGCTCAATGAGCAGTTCTTC
CDR3: CASSQGGLNEQFF

J: TRBJ2-5
size: .
D: TRBD1
V: TRBV4-1
DNA: TGCGCCAGCAGGGGACAGGGGGCGCGGGAGACCCAGTACTTC
CDR3: CASRGQGARETQYF

J: TRBJ2-1
size: .
D: .
V: TRBV7-2
DNA: TGTGCCAGCAGCTTGCACAGCTCCTACAATGAGCAGTTCTTC
CDR3: CASSLHSSYNEQFF

J: TRBJ1-2
size: .
D: TRBD1
V: TRBV5-4
DNA: TGTGCCAGCAGCACCGCCCGGGACAGGGCCGACGGCTACACCTTC
CDR3: CASSTARDRADGYTF

J: TRBJ1-5
size: few
D: .
V: TRBV6-5
DNA: TGTGCCAGCAAGACTACCAATCAGCCCCAGCATTTT
CDR3: CASKTTNQPQHF

J: TRBJ1-4
size: .
D: .
V: TRBV14
DNA: TGTGCCAGCAGCCAAGAGCGCGGTGCGCCTAATGAAAAACTGTTTTTT
CDR3: CASSQERGAPNEKLFF

J: TRBJ2-3
size: .
D: TRBD1
V: TRBV6-4
DNA: TGTGCCATTGTGACAGGGTCAGGTCCGAGGGATACGCAGTATTTT
CDR3: CAIVTGSGPRDTQYF

J: TRBJ1-1
size: few
D: .
V: TRBV12-3/TRBV12-4
DNA: TGTGCCAGCAGACAGGGATACACTGAAGCTTTCTTT
CDR3: CASRQGYTEAFF

J: TRBJ1-1
size: once
D: .
V: TRBV28
DNA: TGTGCCAGCAGTTTGTCGGCCGGGGGCAGAACTGAAGCTTTCTTT
CDR3: CASSLSAGGRTEAFF

J: TRBJ1-2
size: .
D: .
V: TRBV18
DNA: TGTGCCAGCTCAGCACGGAACTATGGCTACACCTTC
CDR3: CASSARNYGYTF

J: TRBJ2-3
size: .
D: .
V: TRBV5-1
DNA: TGCGCCAGCAGCTCCCCGAAGGGCACAGATACGCAGTATTTT
CDR3: CASSSPKGTDTQYF

J: TRBJ1-4
size: .
D: .
V: TRBV10-2
DNA: TGCGCCAGCAGTGAGAATGGGGCTAATGAAAAACTGTTTTTT
CDR3: CASSENGANEKLFF

J: TRBJ1-5
size: .
D: .
V: TRBV10-2
DNA: TGCGCCAGCAGTGATGGTCGCAGGGGCGGCAATCAGCCCCAGCATTTT
CDR3: CASSDGRRGGNQPQHF

J: TRBJ1-1
size: .
D: .
V: TRBV20-1
DNA: TGCAGTGCTAGCCCTCGGCGTGAAGCTTTCTTT
CDR3: CSASPRREAFF

J: TRBJ1-2
size: .
D: .
V: TRBV20-1
DNA: TGCAGTGCGTCAGAAGGGTCTGGCTACACCTTC
CDR3: CSASEGSGYTF

J: TRBJ2-3
size: .
D: .
V: TRBV19
DNA: TGTGCCAGTAAGTCAGGTGACACAGATACGCAGTATTTT
CDR3: CASKSGDTDTQYF

J: TRBJ1-1
size: few
D: .
V: TRBV5-1
DNA: TGCGCCAGCAGCTTGGAAGTGGGGGGGCGGAACACTGAAGCTTTCTTT
CDR3: CASSLEVGGRNTEAFF

J: TRBJ2-1
size: .
D: .
V: TRBV15
DNA: TGTGCCACCAGCAGAGATCTGGTAGTAAGCTCCTACAATGAGCAGTTCTTC
CDR3: CATSRDLVVSSYNEQFF

J: TRBJ1-2
size: few
D: .
V: TRBV7-9
DNA: TGTGCCAGCAGCTTAGAACAGTATGGCTACACCTTC
CDR3: CASSLEQYGYTF

J: TRBJ2-1
size: .
D: TRBD2
V: TRBV5-1
DNA: TGCGCCAGCCAGGGACTAGCGGGGTACAATGAGCAGTTCTTC
CDR3: CASQGLAGYNEQFF

J: TRBJ2-6
size: .
D: .
V: TRBV28
DNA: TGTGCCAGCAGTTCCTCGGGCTCTGGGGCCAACGTCCTGACTTTC
CDR3: CASSSSGSGANVLTF